Detailed here is one TCR beta chain. Its antigen remains unknown. Uncontrolled infection, other autoimmune disease, pregnancy or lactation disqualified patients from enrolment. This entry is derived from a study of T cells in Graves' hyperthyroidism and ophthalmopathy. Overall study results and limits: Blood also carried most thyroid clonotypes expanded above 0.001.

The CDR3 consists of 18 residues. Per the germline V gene, CDR1 is SGHTA and CDR2 is FQGNSA. Germline trimming cut 8 bases from V and 0 bases from J; bases unmatched to any gene: 16. The TCR beta CDR3 regions underwent amplification using RNA transcripts as the source. First-round RT-PCR with HTBI primers amplified the TCR CDR3 region. MiXCR, run by TCRdb on the multiplex PCR reads, gives a single entry per CDR3 protein. The data hold hundreds of thousands of distinct CDR3 sequences, with around 39% observed a single time. The origin of this receptor is a man aged 18 to 29 with Graves' hyperthyroidism. Sequenced sample: blood. The V call is TRBV7-2, the J call TRBJ2-5, with 9 bases aligning to TRBD2. The CDR3 DNA is TGTGCCAGCCCTGGTTTAGCGGGAGCCTCAGGGTACCAAGAGACCCAGTACTTC. Amino acid sequence: CASPGLAGASGYQETQYF.